What follows are 18 T cell receptor beta chains derived from one specimen sequenced in a study of CD8 T cells in Susac syndrome. Random hexamers were used to reverse transcribe roughly 0.45 to 1 ug of RNA. TCRdb re-analysed the immunoSEQ multiplex PCR reads in MiXCR, keeping a single row per CDR3 protein. The sample has 70,000 to 75,000 distinct CDR3 sequences; 93% are singletons. Material for sequencing was CD4+ T cells from PBMCs. These receptors all come from a human donor with Susac syndrome.

J is TRBJ1-5 and V is TRBV20-1; D is uncertain. With 6 bases removed from V and 4 bases from J, the gap between germline ends came to 13 bases. The CDR3 runs 13 residues. Looked up from germline, CDR1 is DFQATT and CDR2 is SNEGSKA (reference sequence). Here the CDR3 DNA reads TGCAGTGCGGACCAAGGAAGAAATCAGCCCCAGCATTTT. It is translated as CSADQGRNQPQHF.

J is TRBJ2-3 and V is TRBV2, with 9 nucleotides matching TRBD1. The CDR3 runs 13 residues. In germline, CDR1 is SNHLY, CDR2 FYNNEI. After removal of 10 bases from V and 6 bases from J, the junction contained 8 bases not matched to a gene. The CDR3 DNA reads as TGTGCCACCACGGGACAGGGAGAGGATACGCAGTATTTT. This translates into CATTGQGEDTQYF.

This clonotype has more than one count but fewer than ten. Here the CDR3 reads CASERRLGATNEKLFF. CDR3 DNA sequence: TGTGCCAGCGAACGGCGGTTAGGAGCAACTAATGAAAAACTGTTTTTT. This chain uses TRBV6-1 with TRBJ1-4; D call uncertain. The CDR3 extends over 16 amino acids. The ends were cut back, 8 bases at V and 0 bases at J, with 16 bases in the middle. The germline CDR1 and CDR2 sequences are MNHNS and SASEGT.

The V call is TRBV3-1, the J call TRBJ1-6; D is possibly TRBD1 (6 bases). V was cut by 4 bases and J by 7 bases, with 11 bases left in between. CDR3 length equals 14 residues. The germline V gene has CDR1 LGHDT and CDR2 YNNKEL (reference sequence). The CDR3 sequence is CASSPRGGNSPLHF. For the CDR3, the DNA is TGTGCCAGCAGCCCCCGAGGGGGGAATTCACCCCTCCACTTT.

V gene TRBV7-3 combines with J gene TRBJ1-1; D gene uncertain. Germline CDR1 and CDR2: SGHTA and FQGTGA. This CDR3 has 13 residues. Trimming stripped 5 bases from V and 1 base from J, with 8 bases between. The CDR3 reads CASSKEPNTEAFF. Written as DNA, the CDR3 is TGTGCCAGCAGCAAAGAGCCGAACACTGAAGCTTTCTTT.

The rearrangement joins TRBV4-2 to TRBJ1-2, with D possibly being TRBD1 (5 bases). This CDR3 has 14 residues. V lost 1 base and J 2 bases, leaving 8 bases between the germline ends. The germline CDR1 and CDR2 sequences are LGHNA and YNFKEQ. In DNA form, the CDR3 reads TGTGCCAGCAGCCAAGGGGGCACCAACTATGGCTACACCTTC. The encoded protein is CASSQGGTNYGYTF.

The V call is TRBV30, the J call TRBJ1-1, with no clear D. The CDR3 extends over 13 amino acids. Germline loops: CDR1 GTSNPN, CDR2 SVGIG (reference sequence). V was trimmed by 3 bases and J by 4 bases, leaving 12 bases between them. CDR3 in DNA: TGTGCCTGGAGGGGAGTTGGAGTCACTGAAGCTTTCTTT. Encoded protein: CAWRGVGVTEAFF. Drawing the rest from reference TRBV30 and TRBJ1-1, the complete variable domain is SQTIHQWPATLVQPVGSPLSLECTVEGTSNPNLYWYRQAAGRGLQLLFYSVGIGQISSEVPQNLSASRPQDRQFILSSKKLLLSDSGFYLCAWRGVGVTEAFFGQGTRLTVV.

The chain carries TRBV18 and TRBJ1-1; D call uncertain. Germline V gene data show CDR1 as KGHSH and CDR2 as LQKENI. Trimming removed 2 bases at V and 4 bases at J, with 23 bases between. This CDR3 comprises 18 residues. Here the CDR3 reads CASSPNLLVARRGTEAFF. In DNA form, the CDR3 reads TGTGCCAGCTCACCAAACCTACTCGTGGCCAGGAGAGGCACTGAAGCTTTCTTT.

J is TRBJ2-1 and V is TRBV4-1; 9 bases match TRBD2. The CDR3 sequence is 23 residues long. Germline loops: CDR1 MGHRA, CDR2 YSYEKL. With V trimmed by 1 base and J by 5 bases, 27 bases remained unmatched. The chain's CDR3 is CASSQGVRDLLAGWLSAHNEQFF. In DNA, the CDR3 is TGCGCCAGCAGCCAAGGCGTCCGGGACCTCCTAGCGGGGTGGCTCTCGGCCCACAATGAGCAGTTCTTC.

In this sample, this clonotype turned up once. The chain has TRBV6-4 and TRBJ2-1; D unresolved. The CDR3 totals 12 residues. Trimming stripped 2 bases from V and 7 bases from J, with 6 bases between. CDR1 is MRHNA, CDR2 SNTAGT, per germline. The CDR3 nucleotides read TGTGCCAGCAGTGACAGGTTGAATGAGCAGTTCTTC. As protein: CASSDRLNEQFF.

This chain connects TRBV11-3 to TRBJ2-5; no definite D call. The V gene's germline CDR1 is SGHNT and CDR2 YENEEA. V lost 4 bases and J lost 5, with 11 bases in between. The CDR3 spans 13 residues. CDR3 bases: TGTGCCAGCAGCTCCCCCCCCCAGGAGACCCAGTACTTC. The encoded protein is CASSSPPQETQYF. Complete variable domain (other parts from reference TRBV11-3 and TRBJ2-5): EAGVVQSPRYKIIEKKQPVAFWCNPISGHNTLYWYLQNLGQGPELLIRYENEEAVDDSQLPKDRFSAERLKGVDSTLKIQPAELGDSAVYLCASSSPPQETQYFGPGTRLLVL.

The rearrangement joins TRBV20-1 to TRBJ1-1; TRBD1 matches at 8 bases. The CDR3 spans 15 residues. Trimming at V came to 6 bases and at J to 0 bases, leaving 9 bases not matched to a gene. Per the germline V gene, CDR1 is DFQATT and CDR2 is SNEGSKA (reference sequence). CDR3 sequence: CSAHRTGRLNTEAFF. For the CDR3, the DNA is TGCAGTGCCCACCGGACAGGGAGGTTGAACACTGAAGCTTTCTTT.

The V call is TRBV7-6, the J call TRBJ2-3, with a possible D match to TRBD2 (5 bases). Germline V gene sequence: CDR1 SGHVS, CDR2 FNYEAQ. V lost 5 bases and J lost 1, with 19 bases in between. This CDR3 region has 17 residues. Here the CDR3 DNA reads TGTGCCAGCAGCCAACGAGTGCCTAGCTTTCGCACAGATACGCAGTATTTT. Translating it yields CASSQRVPSFRTDTQYF.

The V gene is TRBV7-3, the J gene TRBJ2-1; perhaps TRBD2 as D (7 bases). The germline CDR1 and CDR2 sequences are SGHTA and FQGTGA. This CDR3 region has 16 residues. V shed 2 bases and J shed 2 bases, with 13 bases lying between them. The CDR3 DNA reads as TGTGCCAGCAGCTTACAGGAGGGGGGGCCCTACAATGAGCAGTTCTTC. Translation gives CASSLQEGGPYNEQFF.

J is TRBJ1-3 and V is TRBV6-6; 7 positions agree with TRBD1. The CDR3 loop spans 15 amino acids. The J segment lost 4 bases and the V segment lost 2 bases, leaving 5 bases of the junction unmatched. Germline values: CDR1 MNHNY, CDR2 SVGAGI (reference sequence). The CDR3 loop is CASSYRGLGGNTIYF. CDR3 in DNA: TGTGCCAGCAGTTACAGGGGGCTAGGAGGAAACACCATATATTTT.

This chain joins TRBV3-1 and TRBJ1-1, with D possibly matching TRBD1 (5 bases). V lost 1 base to trimming and J lost 5 bases, with 8 bases between them. Germline CDR1 LGHDT, CDR2 YNNKEL (reference sequence). The CDR3 is 13 amino acids. The CDR3 loop is CASSQVGGTEAFF. The CDR3 nucleotides are TGTGCCAGCAGCCAAGTGGGGGGAACTGAAGCTTTCTTT.

V usage is TRBV5-6 and J usage is TRBJ2-5, with 8 nucleotides matching TRBD2. Germline CDR1 reads SGHDT; CDR2 reads YYEEEE. The CDR3 spans 14 residues. J gave up 5 bases and V 1 base, and 4 bases lay outside the gene matches. The CDR3 protein is CASSLSGGGETQYF. CDR3 coding DNA: TGTGCCAGCAGCTTGTCGGGAGGGGGTGAGACCCAGTACTTC.

This clonotype occurred once. The chain carries TRBV5-1 and TRBJ2-1; TRBD2 aligns across 12 bases. The J segment lost 4 bases and the V segment lost 3 bases, leaving 2 bases of the junction unmatched. Germline lookup yields CDR1 SGHRS and CDR2 YFSETQ. The CDR3 runs 15 residues. CDR3 in amino acids: CASSSLAGGYNEQFF. The CDR3 coding sequence is TGCGCCAGCAGCTCACTAGCGGGGGGATACAATGAGCAGTTCTTC.